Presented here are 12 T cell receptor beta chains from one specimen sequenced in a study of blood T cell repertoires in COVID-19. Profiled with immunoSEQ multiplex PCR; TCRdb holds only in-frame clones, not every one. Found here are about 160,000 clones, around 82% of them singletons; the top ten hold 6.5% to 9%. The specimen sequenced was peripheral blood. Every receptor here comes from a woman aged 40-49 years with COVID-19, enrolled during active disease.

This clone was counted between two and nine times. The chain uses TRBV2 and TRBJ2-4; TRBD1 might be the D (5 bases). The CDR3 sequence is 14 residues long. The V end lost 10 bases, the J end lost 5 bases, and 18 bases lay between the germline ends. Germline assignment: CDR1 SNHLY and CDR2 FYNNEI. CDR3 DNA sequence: TGTGCCATCCTCCCAGCAGGGCGCCAAAACATTCAGTACTTC. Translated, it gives CAILPAGRQNIQYF. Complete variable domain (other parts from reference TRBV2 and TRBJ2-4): EPEVTQTPSHQVTQMGQEVILRCVPISNHLYFYWYRQILGQKVEFLVSFYNNEISEKSEIFDDQFSVERPDGSNFTLKIRSTKLEDSAMYFCAILPAGRQNIQYFGAGTRLSVL.

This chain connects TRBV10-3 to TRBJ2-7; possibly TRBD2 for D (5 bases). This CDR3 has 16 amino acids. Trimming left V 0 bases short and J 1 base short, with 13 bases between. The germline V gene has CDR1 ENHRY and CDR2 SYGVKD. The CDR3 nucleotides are TGTGCCATCAGTGAGTCGGGAGAAGCTCGGTCCTACGAGCAGTACTTC. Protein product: CAISESGEARSYEQYF.

The DNA for the CDR3 is TGTGCCAGCAGAATACTAGTACCCCACGAGCAGTACGTC. Translation: CASRILVPHEQYV. The J gene is TRBJ2-7, the V gene TRBV2, with a possible D match to TRBD2 (5 bases). The CDR3 consists of 13 residues. Germline V lookup: CDR1 SNHLY, CDR2 FYNNEI. Trimming took 6 bases from V and 5 from J, leaving 14 bases between them.

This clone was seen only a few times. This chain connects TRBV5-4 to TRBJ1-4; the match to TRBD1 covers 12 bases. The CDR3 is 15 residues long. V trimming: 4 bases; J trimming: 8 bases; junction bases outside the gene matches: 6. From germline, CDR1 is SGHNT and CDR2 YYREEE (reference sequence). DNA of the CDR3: TGTGCCAGCAGCCCCGGGACAGGGGGCGACGAAAAACTGTTTTTT. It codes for CASSPGTGGDEKLFF.

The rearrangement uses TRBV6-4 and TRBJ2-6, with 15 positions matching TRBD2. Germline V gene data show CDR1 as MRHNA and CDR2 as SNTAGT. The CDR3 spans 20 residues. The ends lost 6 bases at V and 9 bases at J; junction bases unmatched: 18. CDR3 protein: CASSESPIGTSGGSVNVLTF. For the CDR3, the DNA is TGTGCCAGCAGCGAGAGCCCCATCGGGACTAGCGGGGGGTCGGTCAACGTCCTGACTTTC.

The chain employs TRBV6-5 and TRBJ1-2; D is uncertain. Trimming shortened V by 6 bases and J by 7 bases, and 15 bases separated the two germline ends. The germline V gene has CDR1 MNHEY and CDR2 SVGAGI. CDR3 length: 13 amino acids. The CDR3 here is CASRALMGAGYTF. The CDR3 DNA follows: TGTGCCAGCAGGGCCCTCATGGGAGCTGGCTACACCTTC.

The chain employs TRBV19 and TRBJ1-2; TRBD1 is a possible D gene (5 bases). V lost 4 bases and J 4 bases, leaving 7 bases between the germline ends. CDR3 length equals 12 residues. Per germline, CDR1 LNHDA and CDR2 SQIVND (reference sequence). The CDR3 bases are TGTGCCAGTAGTAGCCAGGGCTATGGCTACACCTTC. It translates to CASSSQGYGYTF. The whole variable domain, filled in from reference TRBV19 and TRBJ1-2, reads DGGITQSPKYLFRKEGQNVTLSCEQNLNHDAMYWYRQDPGQGLRLIYYSQIVNDFQKGDIAEGYSVSREKKESFPLTVTSAQKNPTAFYLCASSSQGYGYTFGSGTRLTVV.

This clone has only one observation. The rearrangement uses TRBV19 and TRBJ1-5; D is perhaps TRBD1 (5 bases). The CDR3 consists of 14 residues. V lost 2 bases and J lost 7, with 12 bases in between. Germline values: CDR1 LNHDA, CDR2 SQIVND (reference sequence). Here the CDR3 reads CASSIRQGGQPQHF. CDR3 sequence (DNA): TGTGCCAGTAGTATAAGGCAGGGAGGCCAGCCCCAGCATTTT.

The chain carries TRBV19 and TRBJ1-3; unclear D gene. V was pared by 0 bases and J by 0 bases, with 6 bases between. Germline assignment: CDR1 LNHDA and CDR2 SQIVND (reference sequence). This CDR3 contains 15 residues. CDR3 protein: CASSIDRSSGNTIYF. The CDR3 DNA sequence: TGTGCCAGTAGTATAGACCGGAGCTCTGGAAACACCATATATTTT.

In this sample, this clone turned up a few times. The CDR3 coding sequence is TGTGCCAGCAGCCAAGGATTCGACAGGGCAGATACGCAGTATTTT. As protein: CASSQGFDRADTQYF. The rearrangement links TRBV4-2 to TRBJ2-3, with TRBD1 matching 7 bases. The length of the CDR3 is 15 residues. V shed 1 base, J shed 4 bases, and the junction held 5 bases outside the gene matches. From germline, CDR1 is LGHNA and CDR2 YNFKEQ.

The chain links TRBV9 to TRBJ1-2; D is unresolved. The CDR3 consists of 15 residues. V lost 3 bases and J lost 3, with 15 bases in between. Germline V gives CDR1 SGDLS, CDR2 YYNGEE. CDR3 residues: CASSESLSEDYGYTF. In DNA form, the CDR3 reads TGTGCCAGCAGCGAGAGCCTTTCAGAGGACTATGGCTACACCTTC.

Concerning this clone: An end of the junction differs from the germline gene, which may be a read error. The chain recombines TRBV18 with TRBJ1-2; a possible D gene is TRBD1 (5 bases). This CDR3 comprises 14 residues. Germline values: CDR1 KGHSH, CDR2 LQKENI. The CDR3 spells CASSSDIMNCGYTF. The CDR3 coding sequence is TGTGCCAGCTCGTCGGACATTATGAACTGTGGCTACACCTTC. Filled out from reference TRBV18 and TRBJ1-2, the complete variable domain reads NAGVMQNPRHLVRRRGQEARLRCSPMKGHSHVYWYRQLPEEGLKFMVYLQKENIIDESGMPKERFSAEFPKEGPSILRIQQVVRGDSAAYFCASSSDIMNCGYTFGSGTRLTVV.